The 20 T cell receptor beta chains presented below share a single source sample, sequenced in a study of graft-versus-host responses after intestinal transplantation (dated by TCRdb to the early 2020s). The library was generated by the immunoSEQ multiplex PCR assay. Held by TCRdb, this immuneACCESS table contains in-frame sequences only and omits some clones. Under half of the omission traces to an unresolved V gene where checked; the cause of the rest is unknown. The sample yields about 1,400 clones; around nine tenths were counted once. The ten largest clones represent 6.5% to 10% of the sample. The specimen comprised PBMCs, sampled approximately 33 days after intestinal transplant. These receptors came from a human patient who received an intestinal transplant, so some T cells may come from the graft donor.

CDR3 nucleotide sequence: TGTGCCAGCACTGGAGTCAATAGTCGTCGGGCCAACGTCCTGACTTTC. Amino acid sequence: CASTGVNSRRANVLTF. The rearrangement joins TRBV5-6 to TRBJ2-6; D is uncertain. Trimming pared 6 bases from V and 5 bases from J, leaving 18 bases between. This CDR3 has 16 amino acids. Germline lookup yields CDR1 SGHDT and CDR2 YYEEEE.

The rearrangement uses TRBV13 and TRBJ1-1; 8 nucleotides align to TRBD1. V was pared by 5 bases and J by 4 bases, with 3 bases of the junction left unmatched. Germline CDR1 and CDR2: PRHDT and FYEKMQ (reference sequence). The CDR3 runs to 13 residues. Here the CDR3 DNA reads TGTGCCAGCAGCGCACAGGGGGGCACTGAAGCTTTCTTT. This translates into CASSAQGGTEAFF.

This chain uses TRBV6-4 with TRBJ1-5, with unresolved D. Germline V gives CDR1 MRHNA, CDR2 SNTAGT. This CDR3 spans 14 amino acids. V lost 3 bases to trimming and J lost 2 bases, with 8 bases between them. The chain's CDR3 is CASSEDGGNQPQHF. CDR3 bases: TGTGCCAGCAGTGAGGACGGGGGCAATCAGCCCCAGCATTTT.

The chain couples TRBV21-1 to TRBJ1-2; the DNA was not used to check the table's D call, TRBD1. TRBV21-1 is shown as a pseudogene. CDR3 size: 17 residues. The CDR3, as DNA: TGTGCCAGCAGCCCACGATTCGTCCGGGACACGAACTATGGCTACACCTTC. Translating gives CASSPRFVRDTNYGYTF.

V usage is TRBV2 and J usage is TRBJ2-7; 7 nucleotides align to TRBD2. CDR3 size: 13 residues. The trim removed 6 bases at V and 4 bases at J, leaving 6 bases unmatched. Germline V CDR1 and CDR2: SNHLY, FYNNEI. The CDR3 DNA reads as TGTGCCAGCAGCTTGGCGGGGGAATACGAGCAGTACTTC. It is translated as CASSLAGEYEQYF.

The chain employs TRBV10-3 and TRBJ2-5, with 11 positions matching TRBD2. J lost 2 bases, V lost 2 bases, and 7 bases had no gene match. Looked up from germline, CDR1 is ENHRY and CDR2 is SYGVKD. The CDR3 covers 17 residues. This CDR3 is CAISEGAGLAAQETQYF. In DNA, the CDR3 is TGTGCCATCAGTGAGGGCGCGGGACTAGCGGCACAAGAGACCCAGTACTTC.

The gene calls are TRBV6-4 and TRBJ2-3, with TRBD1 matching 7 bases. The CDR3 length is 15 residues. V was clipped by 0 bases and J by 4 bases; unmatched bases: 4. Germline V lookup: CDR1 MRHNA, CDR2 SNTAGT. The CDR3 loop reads CASSDSGGSADTQYF. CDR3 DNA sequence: TGTGCCAGCAGTGACTCAGGGGGCAGCGCAGATACGCAGTATTTT.

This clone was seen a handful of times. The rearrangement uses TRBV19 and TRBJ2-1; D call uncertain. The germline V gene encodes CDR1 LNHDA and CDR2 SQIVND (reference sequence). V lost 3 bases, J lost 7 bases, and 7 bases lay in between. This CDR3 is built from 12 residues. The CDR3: CASSIGRNEQFF. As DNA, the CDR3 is TGTGCCAGTAGTATTGGTAGGAATGAGCAGTTCTTC.

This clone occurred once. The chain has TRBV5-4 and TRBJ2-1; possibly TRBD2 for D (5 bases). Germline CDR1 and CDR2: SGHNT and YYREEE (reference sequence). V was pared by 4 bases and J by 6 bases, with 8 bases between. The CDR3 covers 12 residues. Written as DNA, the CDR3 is TGTGCCAGCAGCACGGACTCCAATGAGCAGTTCTTC. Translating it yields CASSTDSNEQFF.

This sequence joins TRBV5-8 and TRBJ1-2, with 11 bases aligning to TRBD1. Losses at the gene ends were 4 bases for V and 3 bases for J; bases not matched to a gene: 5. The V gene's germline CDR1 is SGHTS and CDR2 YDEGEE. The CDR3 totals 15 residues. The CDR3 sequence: CASSRDRGAYYGYTF. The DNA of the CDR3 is TGTGCCAGCAGCCGGGACAGGGGGGCGTACTATGGCTACACCTTC. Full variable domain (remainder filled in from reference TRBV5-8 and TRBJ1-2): EAGVTQSPTHLIKTRGQQATLRCSPISGHTSVYWYQQALGLGLQFLLWYDEGEERNRGNFPPRFSGRQFPNYSSELNVNALELEDSALYLCASSRDRGAYYGYTFGSGTRLTVV.

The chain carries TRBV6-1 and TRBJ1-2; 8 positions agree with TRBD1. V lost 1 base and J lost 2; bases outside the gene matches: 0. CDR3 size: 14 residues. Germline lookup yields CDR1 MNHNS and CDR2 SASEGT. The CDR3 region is CASSEGDRNYGYTF. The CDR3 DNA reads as TGTGCCAGCAGTGAAGGGGACAGGAACTATGGCTACACCTTC.

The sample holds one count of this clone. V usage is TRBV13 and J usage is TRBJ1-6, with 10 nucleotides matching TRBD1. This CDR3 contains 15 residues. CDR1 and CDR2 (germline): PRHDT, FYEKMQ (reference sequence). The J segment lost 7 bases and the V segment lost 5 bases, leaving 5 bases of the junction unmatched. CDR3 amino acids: CASSPGQGENSPLHF. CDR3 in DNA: TGTGCCAGCAGCCCAGGACAGGGGGAGAATTCACCCCTCCACTTT.

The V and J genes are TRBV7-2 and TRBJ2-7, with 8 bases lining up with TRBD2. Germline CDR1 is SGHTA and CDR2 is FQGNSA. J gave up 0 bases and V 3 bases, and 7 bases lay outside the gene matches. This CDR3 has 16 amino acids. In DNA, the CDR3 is TGTGCCAGCAGCTTGACGTTAGCGGGGTCCTCCTACGAGCAGTACTTC. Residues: CASSLTLAGSSYEQYF.

For the CDR3, the DNA is TGTGCCAGCAGCTCGACTAGGGCTTTTAATTCACCCCTCCACTTT. It yields the protein CASSSTRAFNSPLHF. The genes are TRBV11-1 and TRBJ1-6; D not certain. CDR3 size: 15 residues. Trimming took off 4 bases at V and 6 bases at J, with 13 bases between the two ends. CDR1 is SGHAT, CDR2 FQDESV, per germline (reference sequence).

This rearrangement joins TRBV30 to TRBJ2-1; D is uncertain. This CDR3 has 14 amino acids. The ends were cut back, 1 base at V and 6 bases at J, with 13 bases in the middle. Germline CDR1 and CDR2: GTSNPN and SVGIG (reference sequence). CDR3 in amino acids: CAWSAGRPGNEQFF. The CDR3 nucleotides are TGTGCCTGGAGTGCCGGTCGGCCGGGCAATGAGCAGTTCTTC.

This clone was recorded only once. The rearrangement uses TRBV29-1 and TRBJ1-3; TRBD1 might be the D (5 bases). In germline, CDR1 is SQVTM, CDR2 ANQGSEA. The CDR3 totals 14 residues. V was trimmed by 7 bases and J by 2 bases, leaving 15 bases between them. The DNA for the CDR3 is TGCAGCGCCTCCCCGGGGCAGCCTGGAAACACCATATATTTT. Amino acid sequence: CSASPGQPGNTIYF.

The CDR3 spells CASSLSPGTDTQYF. CDR3 sequence (DNA): TGTGCCAGCAGTTTATCTCCAGGAACAGATACGCAGTATTTT. The chain carries TRBV27 and TRBJ2-3, with D unclear. Trimming took off 0 bases at V and 3 bases at J, with 7 bases between the two ends. The CDR3 runs 14 residues. Germline CDR1 reads MNHEY; CDR2 reads SMNVEV (reference sequence).

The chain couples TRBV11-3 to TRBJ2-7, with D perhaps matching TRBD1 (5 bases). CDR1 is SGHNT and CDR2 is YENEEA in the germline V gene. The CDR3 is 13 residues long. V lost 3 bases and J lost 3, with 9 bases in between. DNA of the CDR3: TGTGCCAGCAGCTTTACAGGCCTCTACGAGCAGTACTTC. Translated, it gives CASSFTGLYEQYF.

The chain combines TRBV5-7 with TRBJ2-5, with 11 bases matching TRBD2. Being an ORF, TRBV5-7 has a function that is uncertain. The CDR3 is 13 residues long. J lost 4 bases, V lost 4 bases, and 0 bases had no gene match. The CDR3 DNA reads TGTGCCAGCAGCGGACTAGCGGGAGAGACCCAGTACTTC. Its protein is CASSGLAGETQYF.

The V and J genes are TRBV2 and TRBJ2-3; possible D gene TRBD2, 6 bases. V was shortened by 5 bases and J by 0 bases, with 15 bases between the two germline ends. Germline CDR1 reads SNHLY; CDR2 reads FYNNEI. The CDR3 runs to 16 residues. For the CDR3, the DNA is TGTGCCAGCAGTCTCTCGAGGAGCGGGAGCACAGATACGCAGTATTTT. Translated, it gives CASSLSRSGSTDTQYF.